One sample yielded the 28 T cell receptor beta chains listed below, sequenced in a study of blood T cell repertoires in COVID-19. Only in-frame clones appear in the TCRdb table, and some are missing; sequencing was by immunoSEQ multiplex PCR. Of 250,000 or so clones in the sample, 84% are singletons; the top ten hold about 1.5%. Sample: peripheral blood. These receptors all come from a middle-aged woman who had recovered from COVID-19.

The J gene is TRBJ2-3, the V gene TRBV18; 10 bases line up with TRBD2. Germline CDR1 KGHSH, CDR2 LQKENI. The CDR3 is made up of 14 amino acids. V dropped 5 bases and J dropped 5; count of bases not matched to a gene: 4. Written as DNA, the CDR3 is TGTGCCAGCTCAGCTAGCGGGGGCGGAGATACGCAGTATTTT. Protein: CASSASGGGDTQYF.

CDR3 in amino acids: CASSRAGGSLNTEAFF. The CDR3 DNA reads TGTGCCAGCAGCCGGGCAGGGGGGAGTTTGAACACTGAAGCTTTCTTT. The rearrangement uses TRBV3-1 (or the pseudogene TRBV3-2) and TRBJ1-1, with TRBD1 matching over 7 bases. V trimming: 4 bases; J trimming: 0 bases; junction bases outside the gene matches: 8. There are 16 residues in the CDR3. Germline values: CDR1 LGHDT, CDR2 YNNKEL (reference sequence).

This clone was counted once. The chain has TRBV19 and TRBJ1-3; D is undetermined. This CDR3 region has 14 residues. Germline CDR1 and CDR2: LNHDA and SQIVND (reference sequence). Trimming took off 5 bases at V and 1 base at J, with 9 bases between the two ends. The CDR3 DNA reads TGTGCCAGTAGTGTCAGGAAGTCTGGAAACACCATATATTTT. Translated, it gives CASSVRKSGNTIYF.

The CDR3 sequence: CASSPRSGGNQPQHF. The CDR3, as DNA: TGTGCCAGCAGCCCGCGGTCAGGGGGTAATCAGCCCCAGCATTTT. The rearrangement links TRBV5-6 to TRBJ1-5, with 7 bases lining up with TRBD1. J gave up 4 bases and V 4 bases, and 8 bases lay outside the gene matches. CDR1 and CDR2 (germline): SGHDT, YYEEEE. The CDR3 contains 15 residues.

The table lists this clone with a count of one. The V gene is TRBV11-3, the J gene TRBJ2-2, with D perhaps matching TRBD1 (7 bases). This CDR3 comprises 16 residues. V lost 4 bases and J lost 4, with 16 bases in between. From germline, CDR1 is SGHNT and CDR2 YENEEA. CDR3 amino acids: CASSSLQGGTTGELFF. CDR3 nucleotide sequence: TGTGCCAGCAGCTCTCTCCAGGGGGGCACCACCGGGGAGCTGTTTTTT.

This clone occurred a few times. The V call is TRBV24-1, the J call TRBJ2-2, with 9 nucleotides matching TRBD1. V lost 4 bases to trimming and J lost 4 bases; unmatched junction nucleotides: 9. The germline CDR1 and CDR2 sequences are KGHDR and SFDVKD. This CDR3 region has 17 residues. CDR3: CATSDFRRDRATGELFF. CDR3 DNA sequence: TGTGCCACCAGTGACTTTCGTCGGGACAGGGCCACCGGGGAGCTGTTTTTT.

This clone was found once. The chain carries TRBV7-3 and TRBJ2-2, with D hard to call. V was shortened by 1 base and J by 4 bases, with 10 bases between the two germline ends. CDR3 size: 15 residues. Germline assignment: CDR1 SGHTA and CDR2 FQGTGA. CDR3 sequence reads: CASSLSSLSTGELFF. The CDR3 DNA sequence: TGTGCCAGCAGCTTAAGTTCTCTGAGCACCGGGGAGCTGTTTTTT.

The V call is TRBV4-1, the J call TRBJ2-1; 10 bases fit TRBD2. V lost 4 bases to trimming and J lost 4 bases; unmatched junction nucleotides: 7. Per the germline V gene, CDR1 is MGHRA and CDR2 is YSYEKL. The CDR3 runs 16 residues. The chain's CDR3 is CASSPWSGGGYNEQFF. As DNA, the CDR3 is TGCGCCAGCAGCCCATGGAGCGGGGGGGGATACAATGAGCAGTTCTTC.

V gene TRBV7-7 combines with J gene TRBJ2-2; TRBD1 matches at 8 bases. This CDR3 has 15 amino acids. Germline CDR1 is SSHAT and CDR2 is FNYEAQ (reference sequence). V lost 5 bases to trimming and J lost 2 bases; unmatched junction nucleotides: 4. CDR3 loop: CASSRDRLNTGELFF. DNA of the CDR3: TGTGCCAGCAGCCGGGACAGGCTAAACACCGGGGAGCTGTTTTTT.

As for this clone: This specimen includes other DNA sequences encoding the same CDR3. The CDR3 spells CSARDLAEQFF. In DNA form, the CDR3 reads TGCAGTGCTAGAGATCTGGCTGAGCAGTTCTTC. The chain employs TRBV20-1 and TRBJ2-1, with D unresolved. Per the germline V gene, CDR1 is DFQATT and CDR2 is SNEGSKA (reference sequence). CDR3 length: 11 amino acids. V lost 0 bases and J 9 bases, leaving 6 bases between the germline ends.

This chain connects TRBV5-1 to TRBJ1-4, with a possible D match to TRBD1 (5 bases). Germline V gene sequence: CDR1 SGHRS, CDR2 YFSETQ. The CDR3 consists of 17 residues. Trimming stripped 2 bases from V and 0 bases from J, with 14 bases between. The CDR3 reads CASSLMTGVATNEKLFF. In DNA, the CDR3 is TGCGCCAGCAGCTTAATGACGGGGGTTGCAACTAATGAAAAACTGTTTTTT.

Only one count was recorded for this clone. The chain joins TRBV27 to TRBJ1-6; a weak D match, TRBD1 (5 bases). CDR3 length: 15 residues. Deletions cut 6 bases from V and 2 bases from J, with 11 bases between. Germline values: CDR1 MNHEY, CDR2 SMNVEV (reference sequence). CDR3 in amino acids: CASSPGGAYNSPLHF. CDR3 coding DNA: TGTGCCAGCAGCCCCGGGGGTGCCTATAATTCACCCCTCCACTTT.

A remark on this clone: Other DNA sequences in the sample encode the same CDR3. V usage is TRBV7-2 and J usage is TRBJ2-1; no definite D call. This CDR3 region has 13 residues. V shed 5 bases and J shed 5 bases, with 10 bases lying between them. CDR1 is SGHTA and CDR2 is FQGNSA in the germline V gene. The CDR3 region is CASSLSRNNEQFF. The DNA for the CDR3 is TGTGCCAGCAGCCTGTCCAGGAACAATGAGCAGTTCTTC.

The chain joins TRBV3-1 (or the pseudogene TRBV3-2) to TRBJ2-5; perhaps TRBD1 as D (8 bases). Trimming pared 4 bases from V and 4 bases from J, leaving 16 bases between. The CDR3 has 15 residues. Looked up from germline, CDR1 is LGHDT and CDR2 is YNNKEL (reference sequence). The CDR3 nucleotides read TGTGCCAGCAGCCCGCGACAGGGGAGGGCAGAGACCCAGTACTTC. It translates to CASSPRQGRAETQYF.

This clone came up a few times. The chain employs TRBV3-1 (or the pseudogene TRBV3-2) and TRBJ2-7; 7 bases match TRBD1. Germline V gene sequence: CDR1 LGHDT, CDR2 YNNKEL (reference sequence). V dropped 3 bases and J dropped 0; count of bases not matched to a gene: 2. The CDR3 consists of 14 residues. This CDR3 is CASSQSGGSYEQYF. The CDR3 DNA follows: TGTGCCAGCAGCCAGTCAGGGGGCTCCTACGAGCAGTACTTC.

This clone was counted between two and nine times. This chain connects TRBV5-4 to TRBJ1-1, with D possibly TRBD1 on 5 matching bases. The germline gives CDR1 SGHNT, CDR2 YYREEE (reference sequence). V was cut by 0 bases and J by 2 bases, with 8 bases left in between. This CDR3 has 14 amino acids. This CDR3 reads CASSLDRSNTEAFF. In nucleotides, the CDR3 is TGTGCCAGCAGCTTGGACAGGAGTAACACTGAAGCTTTCTTT.

This sequence joins TRBV9 and TRBJ1-5; a weak D match, TRBD1 (6 bases). The V gene lost 3 bases and the J gene lost 6 bases, with 10 bases spanning the gap. The CDR3 sequence is 13 residues long. Germline V gene lookup returns CDR1 SGDLS and CDR2 YYNGEE. The CDR3 loop reads CASSEGDGQPQHF. CDR3 bases: TGTGCCAGCAGCGAGGGGGACGGTCAGCCCCAGCATTTT.

V gene TRBV30 combines with J gene TRBJ1-2; a weak D match, TRBD1 (5 bases). Germline assignment: CDR1 GTSNPN and CDR2 SVGIG (reference sequence). This CDR3 has 13 residues. V was pared by 3 bases and J by 4 bases, with 12 bases between. CDR3 sequence reads: CAWSTGDGYGYTF. The CDR3 nucleotides read TGTGCCTGGAGCACAGGCGATGGCTATGGCTACACCTTC.

The chain has TRBV19 and TRBJ2-1; 13 bases agree with TRBD2. Germline CDR1 and CDR2: LNHDA and SQIVND (reference sequence). V lost 4 bases, J lost 7 bases, and 7 bases stayed unmatched. This CDR3 region has 16 residues. CDR3 protein: CASSTKLAGGMNEQFF. The DNA for the CDR3 is TGTGCCAGTAGTACCAAACTAGCGGGGGGGATGAATGAGCAGTTCTTC.

This clone was detected only once. This chain links TRBV3-1 (or the pseudogene TRBV3-2) with TRBJ2-2; 7 bases align to TRBD2. Germline values: CDR1 LGHDT, CDR2 YNNKEL (reference sequence). V lost 5 bases and J lost 5; bases outside the gene matches: 5. The CDR3 totals 14 residues. The CDR3 bases are TGTGCCAGCAGCGGACGGGGGGAAACCGGGGAGCTGTTTTTT. Translated: CASSGRGETGELFF.

V gene TRBV27 combines with J gene TRBJ1-2; D not certain. The length of the CDR3 is 14 residues. Trimming shortened V by 0 bases and J by 4 bases, and 9 bases separated the two germline ends. Germline CDR1 reads MNHEY; CDR2 reads SMNVEV (reference sequence). This CDR3 is CASSLSRVIYGYTF. CDR3 sequence (DNA): TGTGCCAGCAGTTTATCGAGGGTAATCTATGGCTACACCTTC.

The rearrangement uses TRBV5-6 and TRBJ1-2, with TRBD1 matching over 8 bases. Germline values: CDR1 SGHDT, CDR2 YYEEEE. The CDR3 covers 17 residues. J lost 1 base, V lost 1 base, and 9 bases had no gene match. CDR3 in amino acids: CASSLPLQGAFNYGYTF. CDR3 DNA sequence: TGTGCCAGCAGCTTGCCTCTCCAGGGGGCATTTAACTATGGCTACACCTTC.

J is TRBJ1-1 and V is TRBV28, with D possibly matching TRBD1 (6 bases). The CDR3 runs to 14 residues. Trimming removed 6 bases from V and 6 bases from J, with 17 bases in between. In germline, CDR1 is MDHEN, CDR2 SYDVKM. This CDR3 is CASRPQGGGSEAFF. The CDR3 nucleotides read TGTGCCAGCAGGCCACAGGGTGGGGGCTCTGAAGCTTTCTTT.

The chain joins TRBV5-4 to TRBJ1-2, with 7 bases matching TRBD1. V shed 3 bases and J 4 bases; nucleotides not matched to a gene: 6. The CDR3 is 14 residues long. The germline gives CDR1 SGHNT, CDR2 YYREEE (reference sequence). The CDR3 nucleotides are TGTGCCAGCAGCTCATCCGGGACAGTCTATGGCTACACCTTC. Translated, it gives CASSSSGTVYGYTF.

The sample holds one count of this clone. This sequence joins TRBV28 and TRBJ2-1; D is perhaps TRBD2 (7 bases). This CDR3 has 14 amino acids. The V gene's germline CDR1 is MDHEN and CDR2 SYDVKM. The ends were cut back, 6 bases at V and 5 bases at J, with 14 bases in the middle. The CDR3, as DNA: TGTGCCAGCAGCTCGGGGGGCACAGACAATGAGCAGTTCTTC. This encodes CASSSGGTDNEQFF.

This clone was detected only once. V gene TRBV4-1 combines with J gene TRBJ1-5; tentatively, D is TRBD1 (5 bases). CDR3 size: 15 residues. Germline V gene data show CDR1 as MGHRA and CDR2 as YSYEKL. V lost 4 bases, J lost 4 bases, and 14 bases lay in between. The CDR3 coding sequence is TGCGCCAGCAGCCTGGGGCCCCAAACGAATCAGCCCCAGCATTTT. It is translated as CASSLGPQTNQPQHF.

The chain links TRBV27 to TRBJ1-4, with 9 bases lining up with TRBD1. V lost 5 bases and J lost 5; bases outside the gene matches: 12. Germline CDR1 is MNHEY and CDR2 is SMNVEV (reference sequence). The CDR3 contains 17 residues. CDR3 residues: CASSDRGFGPLNEKLFF. CDR3 nucleotides: TGTGCCAGCAGTGACAGGGGGTTCGGCCCCTTAAATGAAAAACTGTTTTTT.

The genes are TRBV5-1 and TRBJ1-4; maybe TRBD1 (6 bases). Germline V gives CDR1 SGHRS, CDR2 YFSETQ. This CDR3 spans 15 amino acids. Trimming removed 2 bases at V and 7 bases at J, with 15 bases between. Here the CDR3 DNA reads TGCGCCAGCAGCTTTGGGGGCGCCGAGCGTGAAAAACTGTTTTTT. Translating it yields CASSFGGAEREKLFF.